This T cell receptor beta chain stems from a study of cytomegalovirus exposure and HLA in healthy donors. Study-level points and caveats: The authors listed about 170 TCR beta chains as cytomegalovirus-associated. Reported performance of the classifier showed diagnosis of cytomegalovirus status with high specificity and sensitivity.

The CDR3 sequence is 14 residues long. CDR1 and CDR2 from the germline V gene are MGHDK and SYGVNS. V lost 2 bases and J lost 1; bases outside the gene matches: 1. TCRdb's table, derived via immunoSEQ multiplex PCR, lists solely in-frame clones and lacks some. The data hold fewer than 130,000 clones, with roughly 88% observed a single time. Remarks on this clone: Its antigen is undetermined.

The sample taken for sequencing was PBMCs. The genes are TRBV25-1 and TRBJ1-1; 7 nucleotides align to TRBD1. The TCR originated in a woman in her 30s in good health and CMV-seropositive. CDR3 DNA sequence: TGTGCCAGCAGTGAAAGGGGGCCGAACACTGAAGCTTTCTTT. Translation: CASSERGPNTEAFF.